The T cell receptor beta chain under discussion was sequenced for a study of human T cells and chemical hapten exposure. This clonotype came up many times. Original analysis: A typical sample had some 95,000 TCRs, with about 23,224 to 690,600 overall. TCRdb ran MiXCR on the RACE reads and lists one entry per CDR3 protein. The V and J calls come from TCRdb's annotation, not from the publication. The sample carries over 130,000 distinct CDR3 sequences, 12% recorded once. Regarding time point: patch test 2, 6 weeks after DPC sensitization. The treatment here: therapeutic diphenylcyclopropenone sensitization with weekly scalp DPC. Trimming stripped 6 bases from V and 4 bases from J, with 9 bases between. This CDR3 region has 12 residues. Germline CDR1 is SQVTM and CDR2 is ANQGSEA.

Sequences were derived from whole blood, sampled in connection with sensitization to the hapten diphenylcyclopropenone (DPC). The sequence came from a woman between 45 and 65 years old with alopecia areata. Some clones in this sample may be carry-over from other donors' samples. The chain links TRBV29-1 to TRBJ2-2; D unresolved. CDR3 amino acids: CSVLGPTGELFF. CDR3 nucleotide sequence: TGCAGCGTACTCGGACCCACCGGGGAGCTGTTTTTT.